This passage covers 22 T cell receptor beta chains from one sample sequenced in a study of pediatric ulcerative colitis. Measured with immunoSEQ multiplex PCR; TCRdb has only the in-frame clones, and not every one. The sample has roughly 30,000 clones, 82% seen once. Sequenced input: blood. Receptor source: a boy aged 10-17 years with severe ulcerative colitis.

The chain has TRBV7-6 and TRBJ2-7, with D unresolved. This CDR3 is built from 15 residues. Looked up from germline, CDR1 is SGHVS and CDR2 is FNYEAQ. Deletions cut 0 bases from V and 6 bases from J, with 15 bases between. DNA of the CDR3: TGTGCCAGCAGCTTAGCAACTCTAGAATACGGCGAGCAGTACTTC. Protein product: CASSLATLEYGEQYF.

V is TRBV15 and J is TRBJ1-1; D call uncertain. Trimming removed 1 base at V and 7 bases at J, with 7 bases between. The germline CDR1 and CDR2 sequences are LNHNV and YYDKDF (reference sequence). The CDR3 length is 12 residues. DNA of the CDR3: TGTGCCACCAGCAGAGGACGGAGTGAAGCTTTCTTT. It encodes CATSRGRSEAFF.

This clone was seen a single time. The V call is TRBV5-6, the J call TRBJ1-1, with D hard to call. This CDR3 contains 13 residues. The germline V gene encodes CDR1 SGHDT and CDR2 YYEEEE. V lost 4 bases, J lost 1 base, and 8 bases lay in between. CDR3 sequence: CASSPPGNTEAFF. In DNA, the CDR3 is TGTGCCAGCAGCCCGCCCGGGAACACTGAAGCTTTCTTT.

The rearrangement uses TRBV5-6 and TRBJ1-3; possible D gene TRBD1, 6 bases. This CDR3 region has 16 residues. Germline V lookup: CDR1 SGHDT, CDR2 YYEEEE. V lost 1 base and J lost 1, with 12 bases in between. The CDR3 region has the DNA TGTGCCAGCAGCTTGTACCAGGGGCTTTCTGGAAACACCATATATTTT. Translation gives CASSLYQGLSGNTIYF.

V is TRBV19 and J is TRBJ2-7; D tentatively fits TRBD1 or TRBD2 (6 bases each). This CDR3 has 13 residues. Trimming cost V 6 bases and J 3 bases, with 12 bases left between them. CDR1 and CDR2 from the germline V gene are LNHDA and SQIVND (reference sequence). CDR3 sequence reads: CASSRGGGYEQYF. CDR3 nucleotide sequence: TGTGCCAGTAGCCGCGGAGGGGGCTACGAGCAGTACTTC.

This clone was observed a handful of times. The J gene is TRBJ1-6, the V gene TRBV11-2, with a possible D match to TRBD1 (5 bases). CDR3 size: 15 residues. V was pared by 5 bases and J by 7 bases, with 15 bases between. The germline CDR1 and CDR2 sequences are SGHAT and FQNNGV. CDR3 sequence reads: CASSPSGTLNSPLHF. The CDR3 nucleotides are TGTGCCAGCAGCCCCTCCGGGACCTTAAATTCACCCCTCCACTTT. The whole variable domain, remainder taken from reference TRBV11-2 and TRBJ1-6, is EAGVAQSPRYKIIEKRQSVAFWCNPISGHATLYWYQQILGQGPKLLIQFQNNGVVDDSQLPKDRFSAERLKGVDSTLKIQPAKLEDSAVYLCASSPSGTLNSPLHFGNGTRLTVT.

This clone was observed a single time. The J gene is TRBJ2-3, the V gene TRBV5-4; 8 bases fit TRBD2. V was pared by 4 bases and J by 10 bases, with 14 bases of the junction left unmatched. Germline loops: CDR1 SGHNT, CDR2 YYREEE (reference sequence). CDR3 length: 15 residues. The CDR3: CASSDLTGTSSAQYF. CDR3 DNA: TGTGCCAGCAGCGACCTTACCGGGACTAGTTCTGCGCAGTATTTT.

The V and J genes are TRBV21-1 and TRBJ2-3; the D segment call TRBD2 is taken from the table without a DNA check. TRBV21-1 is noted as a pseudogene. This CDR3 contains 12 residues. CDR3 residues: CASADKARGQYF. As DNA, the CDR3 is TGTGCCAGTGCGGATAAGGCACGAGGGCAGTATTTT.

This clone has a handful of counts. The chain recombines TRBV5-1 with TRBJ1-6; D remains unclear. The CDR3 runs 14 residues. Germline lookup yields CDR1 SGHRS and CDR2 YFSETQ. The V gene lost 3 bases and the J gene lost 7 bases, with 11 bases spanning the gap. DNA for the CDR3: TGCGCCAGCAGCTCCTTCCTACAGAATTCACCCCTCCACTTT. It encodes CASSSFLQNSPLHF.

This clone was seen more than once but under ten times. CDR3 loop: CASRRSMNTEAFF. DNA for the CDR3: TGTGCCAGCAGAAGGTCCATGAACACTGAAGCTTTCTTT. V usage is TRBV28 and J usage is TRBJ1-1; D gene uncertain. V lost 6 bases, J lost 0 bases, and 8 bases lay in between. This CDR3 is 13 amino acids long. The germline gives CDR1 MDHEN, CDR2 SYDVKM.

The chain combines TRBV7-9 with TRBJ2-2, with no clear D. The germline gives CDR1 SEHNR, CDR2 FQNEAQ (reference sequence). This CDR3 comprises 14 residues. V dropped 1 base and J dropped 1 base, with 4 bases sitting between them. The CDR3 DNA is TGTGCCAGCAGCTTAGATATGAACACCGGGGAGCTGTTTTTT. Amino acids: CASSLDMNTGELFF.

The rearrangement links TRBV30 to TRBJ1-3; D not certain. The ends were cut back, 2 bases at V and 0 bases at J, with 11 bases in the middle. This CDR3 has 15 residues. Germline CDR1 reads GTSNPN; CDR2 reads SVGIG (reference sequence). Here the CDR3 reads CAWSLKGLSGNTIYF. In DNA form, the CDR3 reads TGTGCCTGGAGTCTTAAGGGCCTCTCTGGAAACACCATATATTTT.

CDR3 sequence: CASSQGRHEKLFF. CDR3 DNA sequence: TGCGCCAGCAGCCAGGGACGGCATGAAAAACTGTTTTTT. The chain employs TRBV4-3 and TRBJ1-4; possibly TRBD1 for D (5 bases). CDR1 is LGHNA and CDR2 is YSLEER in the germline V gene. The CDR3 totals 13 residues. V shed 3 bases and J shed 6 bases, with 8 bases lying between them.

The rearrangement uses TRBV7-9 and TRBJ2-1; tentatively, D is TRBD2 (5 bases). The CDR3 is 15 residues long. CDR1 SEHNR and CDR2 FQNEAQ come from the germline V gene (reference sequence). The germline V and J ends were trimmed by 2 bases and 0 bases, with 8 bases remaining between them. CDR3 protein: CASSLRGSSYNEQFF. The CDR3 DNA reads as TGTGCCAGCAGCTTACGGGGAAGCTCCTACAATGAGCAGTTCTTC. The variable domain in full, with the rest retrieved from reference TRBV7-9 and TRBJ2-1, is DTGVSQNPRHKITKRGQNVTFRCDPISEHNRLYWYRQTLGQGPEFLTYFQNEAQLEKSRLLSDRFSAERPKGSFSTLEIQRTEQGDSAMYLCASSLRGSSYNEQFFGPGTRLTVL.

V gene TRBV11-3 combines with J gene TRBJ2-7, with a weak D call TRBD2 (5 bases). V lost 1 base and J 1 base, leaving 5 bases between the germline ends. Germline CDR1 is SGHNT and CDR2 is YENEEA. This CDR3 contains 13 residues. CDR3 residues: CASSLAGSYEQYF. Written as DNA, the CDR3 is TGTGCCAGCAGCTTAGCGGGATCCTACGAGCAGTACTTC.

CDR3 bases: TGTGCCAGCAGTGATCACAAGGAATACACAGATACGCAGTATTTT. This gives the protein CASSDHKEYTDTQYF. V is TRBV2 and J is TRBJ2-3; D is undetermined. The germline V and J ends were trimmed by 3 bases and 2 bases, with 12 bases remaining between them. The CDR3 runs 15 residues. Germline loops: CDR1 SNHLY, CDR2 FYNNEI.

The CDR3: CASFGGTEAFF. CDR3 coding DNA: TGTGCCAGCTTCGGGGGCACTGAAGCTTTCTTT. This chain uses TRBV5-8 with TRBJ1-1; a weak D match, TRBD1 (5 bases). CDR1 and CDR2 (germline): SGHTS, YDEGEE. The CDR3 has 11 amino acids. With 7 bases removed from V and 4 bases from J, the gap between germline ends came to 8 bases.

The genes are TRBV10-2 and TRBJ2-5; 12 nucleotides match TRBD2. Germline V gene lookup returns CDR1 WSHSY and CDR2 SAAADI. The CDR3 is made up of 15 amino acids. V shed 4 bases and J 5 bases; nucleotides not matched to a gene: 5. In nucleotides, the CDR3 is TGCGCCAGCAGTGCTAGCGGGGGGGCCGGGGAGACCCAGTACTTC. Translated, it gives CASSASGGAGETQYF.

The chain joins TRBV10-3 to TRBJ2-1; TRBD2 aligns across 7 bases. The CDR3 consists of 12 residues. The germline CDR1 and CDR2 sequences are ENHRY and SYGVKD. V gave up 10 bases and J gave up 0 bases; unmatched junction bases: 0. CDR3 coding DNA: TGTGCCACGGGGGGCTCCTACAATGAGCAGTTCTTC. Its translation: CATGGSYNEQFF.

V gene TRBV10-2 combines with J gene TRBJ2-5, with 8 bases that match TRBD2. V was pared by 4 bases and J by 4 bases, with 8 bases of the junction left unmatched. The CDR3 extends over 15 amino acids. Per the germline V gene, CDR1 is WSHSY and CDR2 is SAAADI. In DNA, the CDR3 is TGCGCCAGCAGTGTGACGCGGGGGGCCGGAGAGACCCAGTACTTC. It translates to CASSVTRGAGETQYF.

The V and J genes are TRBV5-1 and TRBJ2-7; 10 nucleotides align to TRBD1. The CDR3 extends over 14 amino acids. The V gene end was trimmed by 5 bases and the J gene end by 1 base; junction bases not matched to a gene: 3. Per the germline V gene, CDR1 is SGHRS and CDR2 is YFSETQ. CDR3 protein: CASSRDRGSYEQYF. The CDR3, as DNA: TGCGCCAGCAGTCGGGACAGGGGTTCCTACGAGCAGTACTTC.

CDR3 sequence (DNA): TGTGCCAGCAGTTACGGGACAGGGGGATCACCCCTCCACTTT. This translates into CASSYGTGGSPLHF. The chain couples TRBV5-5 to TRBJ1-6; 11 bases are shared with TRBD1. V trimming: 5 bases; J trimming: 10 bases; junction bases outside the gene matches: 5. CDR1 is SGHKS, CDR2 YYEKEE, per germline (reference sequence). CDR3 length equals 14 residues.